The 6 T cell receptor beta chains presented below share a single source sample, sequenced in a study of CD8 T cells in Susac syndrome. RNA totalling roughly 0.45 to 1 ug underwent reverse transcription with random hexamers. TCRdb independently ran MiXCR on the immunoSEQ multiplex PCR reads; one entry per CDR3 protein. This sample has roughly 67,000 distinct CDR3 sequences, with about 95% found just once. The sequenced sample consisted of CD8+ T cells from PBMCs. The origin of the receptors is a human donor with multiple sclerosis.

As regards this clonotype: Germline is not matched at one junction end, which may reflect a read error. In nucleotides, the CDR3 is TGTGCTAGCAGCCCGGGACAGAACACCGGGGAGCTGTTTTTT. Translated, it gives CASSPGQNTGELFF. V and J are TRBV7-7 and TRBJ2-2; D is perhaps TRBD1 (6 bases). The CDR3 has 14 residues. Germline-derived CDR1 and CDR2 are SSHAT and FNYEAQ (reference sequence).

V and J are TRBV4-1 and TRBJ1-2; D is uncertain. Trimming pared 0 bases from V and 4 bases from J, leaving 9 bases between. The CDR3 length is 14 residues. Germline-derived CDR1 and CDR2 are MGHRA and YSYEKL. Here the CDR3 DNA reads TGCGCCAGCAGCCAAGATCACGGTGTCTATGGCTACACCTTC. It codes for CASSQDHGVYGYTF.

In its sample, this clonotype was seen once. The chain uses TRBV30 and TRBJ2-3; 8 bases fit TRBD1. Germline assignment: CDR1 GTSNPN and CDR2 SVGIG (reference sequence). V lost 1 base to trimming and J lost 0 bases; unmatched junction nucleotides: 3. The CDR3 loop spans 15 amino acids. CDR3 loop: CAWSARTGSTDTQYF. The DNA of the CDR3 is TGTGCCTGGAGTGCTCGGACAGGGAGCACAGATACGCAGTATTTT.

The rearrangement joins TRBV5-4 to TRBJ2-3; D gene uncertain. This CDR3 contains 17 residues. V was shortened by 1 base and J by 2 bases, with 17 bases between the two germline ends. Germline CDR1 SGHNT, CDR2 YYREEE (reference sequence). The CDR3 DNA is TGTGCCAGCAGCTTGCTCGGAGTAGAGATATTCACAGATACGCAGTATTTT. It encodes CASSLLGVEIFTDTQYF.

The chain employs TRBV29-1 and TRBJ2-1, with TRBD2 matching over 13 bases. CDR3 length equals 15 residues. Trimming at V came to 5 bases and at J to 7 bases, leaving 8 bases not matched to a gene. CDR1 is SQVTM and CDR2 is ANQGSEA in the germline V gene. The CDR3: CSVRTSGGARNEQFF. The DNA for the CDR3 is TGCAGCGTTCGTACTAGCGGGGGGGCCAGGAATGAGCAGTTCTTC.

V and J are TRBV12-3 or TRBV12-4 and TRBJ2-7; the match to TRBD1 covers 11 bases. This CDR3 is built from 12 residues. V shed 8 bases and J 5 bases; nucleotides not matched to a gene: 2. In DNA form, the CDR3 reads TGTGCCAGCGGGACAGGGGGACACGAGCAGTACTTC. Translating gives CASGTGGHEQYF.